The clone carrying this T cell receptor beta chain showed up just once. Method: immunoSEQ multiplex PCR; TCRdb's copy keeps in-frame clones and lacks some. In the table there are under 450,000 clones, over 90% of which are singletons. The sample comes from a study of shared T cell receptors in the human thymus. The clonotype originates from a human donor. Material: thymocytes.

The CDR3 spells CASSWEGTNEQFF. CDR3 coding DNA: TGTGCCAGCAGCTGGGAGGGGACGAATGAGCAGTTCTTC. This chain joins TRBV27 and TRBJ2-1; 7 nucleotides agree with TRBD2. Per germline, CDR1 MNHEY and CDR2 SMNVEV (reference sequence). The J segment lost 7 bases and the V segment lost 6 bases, leaving 6 bases of the junction unmatched. The CDR3 runs 13 residues.